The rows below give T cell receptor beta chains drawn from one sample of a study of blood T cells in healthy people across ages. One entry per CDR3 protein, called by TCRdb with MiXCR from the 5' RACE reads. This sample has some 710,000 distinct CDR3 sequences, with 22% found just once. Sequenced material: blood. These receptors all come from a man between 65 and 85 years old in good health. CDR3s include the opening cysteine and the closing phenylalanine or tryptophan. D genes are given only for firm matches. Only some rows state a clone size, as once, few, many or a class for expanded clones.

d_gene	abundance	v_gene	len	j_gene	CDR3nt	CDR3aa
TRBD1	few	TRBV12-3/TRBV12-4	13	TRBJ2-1	TGTGCCAGCAGTTGGGACAGGGAGTCGGAGCAGTTCTTC	CASSWDRESEQFF
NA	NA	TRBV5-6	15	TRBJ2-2	TGTGCCAGCAGCTTGACGGGACGGATCACCGGGGAGCTGTTTTTT	CASSLTGRITGELFF
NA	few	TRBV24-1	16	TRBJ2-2	TGTGCCACCAGTGACCCTGGAACAGGGATCACCGGGGAGCTGTTTTTT	CATSDPGTGITGELFF
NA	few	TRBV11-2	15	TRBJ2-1	TGTGCCAGCAGCTCCGAGACAAGAACCTACAATGAGCAGTTCTTC	CASSSETRTYNEQFF
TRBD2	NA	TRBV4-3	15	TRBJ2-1	TGCGCCAGCGGGAAATCTAGCGGGAGAAGTAGTGAGCAGTTCTTC	CASGKSSGRSSEQFF
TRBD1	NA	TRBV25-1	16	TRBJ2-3	TGTGCCAGCAGTGAACATAGGACAGGGGGCACAGATACGCAGTATTTT	CASSEHRTGGTDTQYF
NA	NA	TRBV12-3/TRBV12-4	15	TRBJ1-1	TGTGCCAGCAGTTTAGCGCTCCCGGGGAACACTGAAGCTTTCTTT	CASSLALPGNTEAFF
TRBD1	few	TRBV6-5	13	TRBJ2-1	TGTGCCAGCAGTTTGGGACAGGGCTATGAGCAGTTCTTC	CASSLGQGYEQFF
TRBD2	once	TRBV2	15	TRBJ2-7	TGTGCCAGCAGTGAAGAGGCAGCGGGGTACTACGAGCAGTACTTC	CASSEEAAGYYEQYF
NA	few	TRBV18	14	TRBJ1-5	TGTGCCAGCTCACCGGGGCATAGCAATCAGCCCCAGCATTTT	CASSPGHSNQPQHF
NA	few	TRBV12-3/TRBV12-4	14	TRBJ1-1	TGTGCCAGCACCCTCGGCGTCACCGGGACTGAAGCTTTCTTT	CASTLGVTGTEAFF
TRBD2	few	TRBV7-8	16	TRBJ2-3	TGTGCCAGCAGCAGTAGCGTGGGAGGGGGCACAGATACGCAGTATTTT	CASSSSVGGGTDTQYF
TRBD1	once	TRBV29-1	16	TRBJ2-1	TGCAGCGTCGTATACGTCGACAGGGGAAATTACAATGAGCAGTTCTTC	CSVVYVDRGNYNEQFF
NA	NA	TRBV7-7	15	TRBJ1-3	TGTGCCAGCAGCTTAGATTCGGGGTCAGGAAACACCATATATTTT	CASSLDSGSGNTIYF
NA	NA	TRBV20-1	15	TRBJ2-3	TGCAGTGCTAGAACAGCTGGTTATGGCACAGATACGCAGTATTTT	CSARTAGYGTDTQYF
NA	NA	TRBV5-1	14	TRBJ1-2	TGCGCCAGCAGCTTGGCGGACGGGGTAGGCGGCTACACCTTC	CASSLADGVGGYTF
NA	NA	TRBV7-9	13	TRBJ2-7	TGTGCCAGCATGACAGAGAATTGGGGCGAGCAGTACTTC	CASMTENWGEQYF
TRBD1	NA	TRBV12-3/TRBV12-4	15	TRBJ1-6	TGTGCCAGCAGACAAAGACAGGGGAGGAATTCACCCCTCCACTTT	CASRQRQGRNSPLHF
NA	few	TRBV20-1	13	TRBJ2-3	TGCAGTGCTAGAGCGACAGTCGCAGATACGCAGTATTTT	CSARATVADTQYF
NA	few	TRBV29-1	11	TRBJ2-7	TGCAGCGTTAGACTATTTGAAGAGCAGTACTTC	CSVRLFEEQYF
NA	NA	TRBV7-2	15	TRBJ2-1	TGTGCCAGCAGCTACACTAGCACCTCCTACAATGAGCAGTTCTTC	CASSYTSTSYNEQFF
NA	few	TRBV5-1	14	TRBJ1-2	TGCGCCAGCAGCTTTCTAGGTGATAACTATGGCTACACCTTC	CASSFLGDNYGYTF
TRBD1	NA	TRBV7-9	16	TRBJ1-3	TGTGCCAGCAGCTTAGTCGCGACAGGGTCTGGAAACACCATATATTTT	CASSLVATGSGNTIYF
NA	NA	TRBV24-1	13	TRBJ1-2	TGTGCCACCAGTGAAGGAACAGCCTATGGCTACACCTTC	CATSEGTAYGYTF
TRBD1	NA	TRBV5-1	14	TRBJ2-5	TGCGCCAGCAGCTACACAGGGGGCCAAGAGACCCAGTACTTC	CASSYTGGQETQYF
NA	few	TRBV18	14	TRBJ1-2	TGTGCCAGCTCACTGTTGGGTAGTGACTATGGCTACACCTTC	CASSLLGSDYGYTF
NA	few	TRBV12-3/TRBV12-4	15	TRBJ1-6	TGTGCCAGCAGTCCTAGTAAGACAGCGGACTCACCCCTCCACTTT	CASSPSKTADSPLHF
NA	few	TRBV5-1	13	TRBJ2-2	TGCGCCAGCAGCGATAAACAGGGAATGGAGCTGTTTTTT	CASSDKQGMELFF
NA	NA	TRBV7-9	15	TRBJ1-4	TGTGCCAGCAGCTTAGATGGCAGTAGGGCTGAAAAACTGTTTTTT	CASSLDGSRAEKLFF
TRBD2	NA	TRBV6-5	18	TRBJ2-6	TGTGCCAGCAGTTCACTAGCGGGAGGGCCGAATGGGGCCAACGTCCTGACTTTC	CASSSLAGGPNGANVLTF
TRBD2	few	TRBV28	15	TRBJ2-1	TGTGCCAGCAGCAAACTAGCGGGAAGGGACAATGAGCAGTTCTTC	CASSKLAGRDNEQFF
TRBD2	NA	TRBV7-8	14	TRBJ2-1	TGTGCCAGCACTCTTCTTGGACTAGTCAATGAGCAGTTCTTC	CASTLLGLVNEQFF
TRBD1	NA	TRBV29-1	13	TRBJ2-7	TGCAGCGTATGGGGACAGGGGCTCTACGAGCAGTACTTC	CSVWGQGLYEQYF
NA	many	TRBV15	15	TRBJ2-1	TGTGCCACCAGCAGACCTAAGGACGACTACAATGAGCAGTTCTTC	CATSRPKDDYNEQFF
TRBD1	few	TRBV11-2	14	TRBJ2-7	TGTGCCAGCAGCCCCCGGACAGGAGTAAACGAGCAGTACTTC	CASSPRTGVNEQYF
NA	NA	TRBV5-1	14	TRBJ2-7	TGCGCCAGCAGCTTGGATACGGGGGCGAGCGAGCAGTACTTC	CASSLDTGASEQYF
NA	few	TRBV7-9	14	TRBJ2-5	TGTGCCAGCAGCTTATCCGAGGCGTTGCAGACCCAGTACTTC	CASSLSEALQTQYF
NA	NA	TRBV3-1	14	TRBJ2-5	TGTGCCAGCAGCCAAGATTTGAGCTACAATGAGCGGTTCTTC	CASSQDLSYNERFF
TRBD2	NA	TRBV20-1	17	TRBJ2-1	TGCAGTGCTAGACTAGCGGGGGGGTTAAGCTCCTACAATGAGCAGTTCTTC	CSARLAGGLSSYNEQFF
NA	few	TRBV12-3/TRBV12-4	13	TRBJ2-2	TGTGCCAGCAGTTCGGGGTTTTGGGGGGAGCTGTTTTTT	CASSSGFWGELFF
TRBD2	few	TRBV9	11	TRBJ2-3	TGTGCCAGCAGCGCACTAGCGGGGTTGTATTTT	CASSALAGLYF
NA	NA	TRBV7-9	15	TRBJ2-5	TGTGCCAGCAGCTTTGGAGCGGACCCCCAAGAGACCCAGTACTTC	CASSFGADPQETQYF
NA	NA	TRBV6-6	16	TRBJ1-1	TGTGCCAGCAGAGAAACCACCCGGGGGGCCAACACTGAAGCTTTCTTT	CASRETTRGANTEAFF
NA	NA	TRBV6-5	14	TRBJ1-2	TGTGCCAGCAGTAGGGACATTCGTAACTATGGCTACACCTTC	CASSRDIRNYGYTF
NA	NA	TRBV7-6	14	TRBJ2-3	TGTGCCAGCAGCTCTTCGGACTATACAGATACGCAGTATTTT	CASSSSDYTDTQYF
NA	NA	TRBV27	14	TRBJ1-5	TGTGCCAGCAGTTTAGTCAGGGGAGATCAGCCCCAGCATTTT	CASSLVRGDQPQHF
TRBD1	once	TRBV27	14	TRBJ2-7	TGTGCCAGCAGTTTAGACAGGGGGACACTCGAGCAGTACTTC	CASSLDRGTLEQYF
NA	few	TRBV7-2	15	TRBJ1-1	TGTGCCAGCATCCCACAGGAGGGGATTGGGGCTGAAGCTTTCTTT	CASIPQEGIGAEAFF
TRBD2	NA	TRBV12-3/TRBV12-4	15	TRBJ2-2	TGTGCCAGCAGTTCCGGACTAGCTCGCCACGGGGAGCTGTTTTTT	CASSSGLARHGELFF
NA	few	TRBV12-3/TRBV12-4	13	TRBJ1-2	TGTGCCAGCAGTTTACAGGCAGGTTATGGCTACACCTTC	CASSLQAGYGYTF